The rows below give T cell receptor beta chains drawn from one sample of a study of T-cell memory formation after mild COVID-19. TCRdb fed the 5' RACE reads into MiXCR, producing one record per CDR3 protein. The data contain 400,000 to 500,000 distinct CDR3 sequences, around 18% of them seen just once; the ten biggest clones take up 8.4%. Sequenced: PBMCs or a T cell subset sorted from them (not recorded which). These receptor sequences come from an adult woman who had mild COVID-19 (a few samples of this study predate the infection). Cell type and time point are not known. The CDR3 runs from the conserved cysteine through the conserved F or W. A D gene is named only where the DNA matches it firmly. Clone size is not always given. Where it is, it says once, few, many or a class for expanded clones.

J gene: TRBJ2-4
D gene: .
V gene: TRBV13
clone size: .
CDR3 DNA: TGTGCCAGCAGCTTAGGCAGGTCTCGGGTCGGGAGACTTCAGTACTTC
CDR3 protein: CASSLGRSRVGRLQYF

J gene: TRBJ2-7
D gene: .
V gene: TRBV11-2
clone size: .
CDR3 DNA: TGTGCCAGCAGCAGAGACACTAACTACGAGCAGTACTTC
CDR3 protein: CASSRDTNYEQYF

J gene: TRBJ2-5
D gene: .
V gene: TRBV5-1
clone size: few
CDR3 DNA: TGCGCCAGCAGCGGAACCGTTGAGACCCAGTACTTC
CDR3 protein: CASSGTVETQYF

J gene: TRBJ2-3
D gene: .
V gene: TRBV6-4
clone size: .
CDR3 DNA: TGTGCCAGCAGTAAGGGGACTGGCCCCCCAGATACGCAGTATTTT
CDR3 protein: CASSKGTGPPDTQYF

J gene: TRBJ2-7
D gene: TRBD1
V gene: TRBV2
clone size: .
CDR3 DNA: TGTGCCAGCAGTGTAGTAAGAGACAGGGTTTCCTACGAGCAGTACTTC
CDR3 protein: CASSVVRDRVSYEQYF

J gene: TRBJ1-6
D gene: TRBD1
V gene: TRBV20-1
clone size: few
CDR3 DNA: TGCAGTGCTTTGCCGGGACAGGGGGCCCCTCACCTCCACTTT
CDR3 protein: CSALPGQGAPHLHF

J gene: TRBJ2-3
D gene: .
V gene: TRBV6-5
clone size: .
CDR3 DNA: TGTGCCAGCAGTTACTCGAACCATCTGGATACGCAGTATTTT
CDR3 protein: CASSYSNHLDTQYF

J gene: TRBJ1-6
D gene: .
V gene: TRBV28
clone size: few
CDR3 DNA: TGTGCCAGTGAACAGGGAGGATATAATTCACCCCTCCACTTT
CDR3 protein: CASEQGGYNSPLHF

J gene: TRBJ2-1
D gene: .
V gene: TRBV10-3
clone size: few
CDR3 DNA: TGTGCCATCAGTGAGAACCCAACTGGCGATGAGCAGTTCTTC
CDR3 protein: CAISENPTGDEQFF

J gene: TRBJ2-3
D gene: .
V gene: TRBV5-1
clone size: many
CDR3 DNA: TGCGCCAGCAGCTTGCTCGGGGTGTCCACAGATACGCAGTATTTT
CDR3 protein: CASSLLGVSTDTQYF

J gene: TRBJ2-7
D gene: .
V gene: TRBV6-6
clone size: few
CDR3 DNA: TGTGCCAGCAGTTCCATACCCGGGGGCTTTAACTACGAGCAGTACTTC
CDR3 protein: CASSSIPGGFNYEQYF

J gene: TRBJ2-1
D gene: .
V gene: TRBV15
clone size: medium-sized
CDR3 DNA: TGTGCCACCAGCAGAGAAGGATCGTGGGCAGGGGCCCGTAATGAGCAGTTCTTC
CDR3 protein: CATSREGSWAGARNEQFF

J gene: TRBJ1-3
D gene: TRBD1
V gene: TRBV5-6
clone size: .
CDR3 DNA: TGTGCCAGCAGCACTAGGACAGGGGGCCCTGGAAACACCATATATTTT
CDR3 protein: CASSTRTGGPGNTIYF

J gene: TRBJ2-3
D gene: TRBD2
V gene: TRBV6-6
clone size: .
CDR3 DNA: TGTGCCAGCAGCTCCAGCGGGGGGGCCGTGATGGGTTGGACAGATACGCAGTATTTT
CDR3 protein: CASSSSGGAVMGWTDTQYF